A single sample gave rise to the 10 T cell receptor beta chains below, sequenced in a study of T cells in Graves' hyperthyroidism and ophthalmopathy. RNA transcripts gave rise to amplified TCR beta CDR3 regions. The TCR CDR3 first-round RT-PCR relied on the HTBI primer set. TCRdb reprocessed the multiplex PCR reads with MiXCR, giving one entry per CDR3 protein. The profile shows about 350,000 distinct CDR3 sequences, 14% of them singletons. The sequenced sample was blood. These receptors were taken from a woman in her twenties or thirties with Graves' hyperthyroidism.

This clonotype was found a few times. The chain recombines TRBV2 with TRBJ2-3; 9 positions match TRBD2. This CDR3 comprises 16 residues. Germline CDR1 reads SNHLY; CDR2 reads FYNNEI. V shed 1 base, J shed 4 bases, and the junction held 6 bases outside the gene matches. The CDR3 protein is CASSEGGRGFADTQYF. In DNA form, the CDR3 reads TGTGCCAGCAGTGAAGGCGGGAGGGGCTTCGCAGATACGCAGTATTTT.

This clonotype occurred many times. This chain's CDR3 is CASSPRYRLAFF. The CDR3, as DNA: TGTGCCAGCAGTCCCAGGTACCGGTTAGCTTTCTTT. The genes are TRBV28 and TRBJ1-1; D call uncertain. The V end was cut by 5 bases, the J end by 10 bases, with 14 bases between. Looked up from germline, CDR1 is MDHEN and CDR2 is SYDVKM. The CDR3 totals 12 residues.

A few counts support this clonotype. CDR3: CASSPRVNEQYF. Written as DNA, the CDR3 is TGTGCCAGCAGCCCACGGGTGAACGAGCAGTACTTC. The chain employs TRBV7-9 and TRBJ2-7, with no clear D. This CDR3 spans 12 amino acids. The V end lost 5 bases, the J end lost 5 bases, and 10 bases lay between the germline ends. CDR1 and CDR2 (germline): SEHNR, FQNEAQ (reference sequence). The full variable domain, with the rest looked up from reference TRBV7-9 and TRBJ2-7, is DTGVSQNPRHKITKRGQNVTFRCDPISEHNRLYWYRQTLGQGPEFLTYFQNEAQLEKSRLLSDRFSAERPKGSFSTLEIQRTEQGDSAMYLCASSPRVNEQYFGPGTRLTVT.

The chain couples TRBV6-1 to TRBJ2-1; 11 bases are a match to TRBD2. This CDR3 contains 17 residues. V trimming: 6 bases; J trimming: 7 bases; junction bases outside the gene matches: 14. CDR1 MNHNS and CDR2 SASEGT come from the germline V gene. CDR3 nucleotide sequence: TGTGCCAGCAGGGCGGGGGAACTAGCGGGAGCAAATAATGAGCAGTTCTTC. It yields the protein CASRAGELAGANNEQFF.

There are many counts of this clonotype. The CDR3 bases are TGCAGTGCTCGGGCCGTTATCCGGCACAATGAGCAGTTCTTC. Protein: CSARAVIRHNEQFF. The rearrangement links TRBV20-1 to TRBJ2-1; D not resolved. Trimming left V 5 bases short and J 5 bases short, with 16 bases between. Germline V gene lookup returns CDR1 DFQATT and CDR2 SNEGSKA (reference sequence). CDR3 length: 14 amino acids.

The rearrangement joins TRBV30 to TRBJ2-7; weak D call: TRBD2 (6 bases). There are 13 residues in the CDR3. Germline CDR1 GTSNPN, CDR2 SVGIG (reference sequence). Trimming took 1 base from V and 2 from J, leaving 9 bases between them. The CDR3 spells CAWSGTTPYEQYF. CDR3 DNA: TGTGCCTGGAGTGGGACTACCCCCTACGAGCAGTACTTC.

This clonotype was counted ten times or more. This chain joins TRBV2 and TRBJ2-1, with 7 bases lining up with TRBD1. The CDR3 has 14 residues. Trimming took 7 bases from V and 4 from J; bases not matched to a gene: 7. Germline V gene data show CDR1 as SNHLY and CDR2 as FYNNEI. The CDR3 DNA sequence: TGTGCCAGCACCGGGACAGACGTTTACAATGAGCAGTTCTTC. This translates into CASTGTDVYNEQFF.

In this sample, this clonotype turned up a few times. V is TRBV3-1 and J is TRBJ1-3, with D maybe TRBD1 (5 bases). V lost 2 bases and J 3 bases, leaving 8 bases between the germline ends. Germline V lookup: CDR1 LGHDT, CDR2 YNNKEL (reference sequence). This CDR3 spans 14 amino acids. The CDR3 nucleotides are TGTGCCAGCAGCCAACAGGGCCTTGGAAACACCATATATTTT. Translated: CASSQQGLGNTIYF.

The chain is built from TRBV24-1 and TRBJ1-5, with D unclear. This CDR3 spans 15 amino acids. V was clipped by 8 bases and J by 4 bases, with 17 bases between them. CDR1 is KGHDR and CDR2 is SFDVKD in the germline V gene. CDR3: CATTETRGGNQPQHF. The CDR3 DNA reads TGTGCCACCACGGAAACCCGAGGTGGGAATCAGCCCCAGCATTTT.

This clonotype has ten or more counts. The chain joins TRBV3-1 to TRBJ2-1; 8 nucleotides match TRBD2. The V gene end was trimmed by 1 base and the J gene end by 7 bases; junction bases not matched to a gene: 9. The CDR3 covers 16 residues. Per germline, CDR1 LGHDT and CDR2 YNNKEL (reference sequence). This CDR3 reads CASSQVTGGPGNEQFF. CDR3 sequence (DNA): TGTGCCAGCAGCCAAGTTACGGGAGGGCCGGGTAATGAGCAGTTCTTC.